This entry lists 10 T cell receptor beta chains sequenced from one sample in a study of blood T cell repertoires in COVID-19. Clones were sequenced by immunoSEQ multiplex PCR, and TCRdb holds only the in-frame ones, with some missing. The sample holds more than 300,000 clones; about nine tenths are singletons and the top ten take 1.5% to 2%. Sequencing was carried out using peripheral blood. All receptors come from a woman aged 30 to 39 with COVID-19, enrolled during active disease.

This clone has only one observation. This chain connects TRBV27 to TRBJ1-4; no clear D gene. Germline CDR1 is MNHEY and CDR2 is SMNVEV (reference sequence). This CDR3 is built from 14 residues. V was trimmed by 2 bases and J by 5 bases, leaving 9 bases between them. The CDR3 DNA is TGTGCCAGCAGTTTAGCAGGTTGGAATGAAAAACTGTTTTTT. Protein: CASSLAGWNEKLFF.

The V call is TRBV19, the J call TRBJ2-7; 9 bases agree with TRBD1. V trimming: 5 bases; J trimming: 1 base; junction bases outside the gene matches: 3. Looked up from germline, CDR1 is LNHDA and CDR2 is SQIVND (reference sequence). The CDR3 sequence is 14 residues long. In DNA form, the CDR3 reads TGTGCCAGTAGTCAACAGGGGGCTTCCTACGAGCAGTACTTC. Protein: CASSQQGASYEQYF.

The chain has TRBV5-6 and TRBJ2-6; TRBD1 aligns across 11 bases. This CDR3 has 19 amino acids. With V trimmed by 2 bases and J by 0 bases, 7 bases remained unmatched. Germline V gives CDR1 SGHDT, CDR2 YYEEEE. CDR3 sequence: CASSLYGTGGPSGANVLTF. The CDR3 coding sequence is TGTGCCAGCAGCTTATACGGGACAGGGGGTCCCTCTGGGGCCAACGTCCTGACTTTC.

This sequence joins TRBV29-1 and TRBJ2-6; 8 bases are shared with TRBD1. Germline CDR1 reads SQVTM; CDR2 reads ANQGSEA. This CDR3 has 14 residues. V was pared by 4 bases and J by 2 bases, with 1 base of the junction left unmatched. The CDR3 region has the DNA TGCAGCGTTGCAGGGGGCGCTGGGGCCAACGTCCTGACTTTC. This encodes CSVAGGAGANVLTF.

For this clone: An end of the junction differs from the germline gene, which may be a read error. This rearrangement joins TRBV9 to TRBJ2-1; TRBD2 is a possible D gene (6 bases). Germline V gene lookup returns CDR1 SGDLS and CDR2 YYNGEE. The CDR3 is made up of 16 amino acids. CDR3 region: CASSVVGGISHNEQFF. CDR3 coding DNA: TGTGCCAGCAGCGTAGTGGGCGGGATCTCCCACAATGAGCAGTTCTTC.

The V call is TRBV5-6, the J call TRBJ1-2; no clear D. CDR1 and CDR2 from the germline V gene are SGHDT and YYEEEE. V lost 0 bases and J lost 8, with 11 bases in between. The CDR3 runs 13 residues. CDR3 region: CASSLVARGGYTF. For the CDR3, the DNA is TGTGCCAGCAGCTTGGTGGCTCGAGGGGGCTACACCTTC.

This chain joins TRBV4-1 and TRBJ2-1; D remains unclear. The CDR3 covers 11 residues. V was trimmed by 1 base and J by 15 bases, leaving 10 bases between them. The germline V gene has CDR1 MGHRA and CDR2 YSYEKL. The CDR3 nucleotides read TGCGCCAGCAGCCAAGCTAACTCGCTGTTCTTC. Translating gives CASSQANSLFF.

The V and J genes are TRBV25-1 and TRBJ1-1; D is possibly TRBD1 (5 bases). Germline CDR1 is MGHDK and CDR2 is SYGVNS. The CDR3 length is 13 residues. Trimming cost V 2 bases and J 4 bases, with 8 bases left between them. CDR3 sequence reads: CASSERGGTEAFF. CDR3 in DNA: TGTGCCAGCAGTGAAAGGGGTGGCACTGAAGCTTTCTTT.

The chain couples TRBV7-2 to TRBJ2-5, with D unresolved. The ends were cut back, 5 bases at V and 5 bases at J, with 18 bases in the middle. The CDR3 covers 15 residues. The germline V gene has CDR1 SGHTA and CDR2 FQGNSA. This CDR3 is CASSVDRSMWETQYF. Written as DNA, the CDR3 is TGTGCCAGCAGCGTCGATCGTAGCATGTGGGAGACCCAGTACTTC.

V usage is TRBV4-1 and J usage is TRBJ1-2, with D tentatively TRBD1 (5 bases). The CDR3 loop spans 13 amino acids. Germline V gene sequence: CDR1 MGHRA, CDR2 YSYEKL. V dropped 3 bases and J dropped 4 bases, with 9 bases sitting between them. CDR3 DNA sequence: TGCGCCAGCAGCCAGCCGGGGGGCTATGGCTACACCTTC. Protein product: CASSQPGGYGYTF.